One TCR beta chain is described in this entry. Its antigen is unidentified. Other nucleotide sequences in the sample specify the same CDR3. The V gene end was trimmed by 5 bases and the J gene end by 5 bases; junction bases not matched to a gene: 4. Per germline, CDR1 MDHEN and CDR2 SYDVKM. The length of the CDR3 is 14 residues. Terminally differentiated effector memory CD45RA+ cells were left out of the naive CD8 fraction, which was CD45RO-negative and positively selected for CCR7. Participating donors were healthy, HIV-negative adults free of recent acute infections or vaccinations. Each donor was a Caucasian adult residing in Nashville, Tennessee. Data came from immunoSEQ multiplex PCR; TCRdb stores just in-frame clones and leaves some out. The sample has over 2 million clones; around 96% are singletons. This sample is drawn from a study of shared clonotypes between healthy human individuals. Study-level findings and limits: Despite large depth, rarefaction showed incomplete sorted-subset sequencing. Few donors restricted represented genetic and exposure-history diversity.

The sample comprised naive CD8+ T cells sorted from blood. This sequence was found in a man aged 18 to 30 in good health. The chain joins TRBV28 to TRBJ1-5; 9 bases are shared with TRBD1. Here the CDR3 reads CASSLGQGHQPQHF. The CDR3 DNA is TGTGCCAGCAGTCTGGGACAGGGCCATCAGCCCCAGCATTTT.